This TCR beta chain was identified during a study of T-cell reconstitution after alpha-beta-depleted transplantation in children (dated by TCRdb to about 2016). In terms of the full investigation: Using TCR repertoire profiling, the study followed T-cell immune reconstitution in a quantitative way in children after TCRalphabeta/CD19-depleted allogeneic hematopoietic cell transplantation.

CDR1 LNHNV and CDR2 YYDKDF are derived from the germline V gene (reference sequence). V lost 5 bases and J lost 4 bases; the stretch between them is 16 bases long. The CDR3 goes from the cysteine to the phenylalanine over 15 residues. Only the CDR3 part of the read is kept: 45 bases, read in frame from the first base. Library prep was done by PCR. Sequenced using an Illumina HiSeq 2500. TCR libraries were prepared with molecular barcoding, using unique molecular identifiers to normalize TCRbeta repertoire quantification. The public reads were reanalyzed by TCRdb: fastp trimming at Q25, MiXCR alignment, in-frame beta chains only. When rows share a CDR3 protein, they turn into one entry using the most common DNA and genes. Recorded for this sample are approximately 590,000 distinct CDR3 sequences; roughly a tenth of them occurred a single time. The leading ten clones occupy about 4.3% of the sample. Details on this clonotype: This clone's antigen is unknown. Base qualities are missing; no much larger clone stands one base away.

The sequence derives from a human donor who donated a stem cell graft to a child with acute myeloid leukemia. The V and J genes are TRBV15 and TRBJ2-3; the D gene is perhaps TRBD2, from 7 matching bases. The input for sequencing was PBMCs from the stem cell graft donor, taken from the stem cell graft. The bases are TGTGCCACCAGCCCCCAAGGGAGGGGGGCAGATACGCAGTATTTT. Its protein is CATSPQGRGADTQYF. Joined to the reference TRBV15 and TRBJ2-3 proteins, this CDR3 gives the full variable domain: DAMVIQNPRYQVTQFGKPVTLSCSQTLNHNVMYWYQQKSSQAPKLLFHYYDKDFNNEADTPDNFQSRRPNTSFCFLDIRSPGLGDTAMYLCATSPQGRGADTQYFGPGTRLTVL.